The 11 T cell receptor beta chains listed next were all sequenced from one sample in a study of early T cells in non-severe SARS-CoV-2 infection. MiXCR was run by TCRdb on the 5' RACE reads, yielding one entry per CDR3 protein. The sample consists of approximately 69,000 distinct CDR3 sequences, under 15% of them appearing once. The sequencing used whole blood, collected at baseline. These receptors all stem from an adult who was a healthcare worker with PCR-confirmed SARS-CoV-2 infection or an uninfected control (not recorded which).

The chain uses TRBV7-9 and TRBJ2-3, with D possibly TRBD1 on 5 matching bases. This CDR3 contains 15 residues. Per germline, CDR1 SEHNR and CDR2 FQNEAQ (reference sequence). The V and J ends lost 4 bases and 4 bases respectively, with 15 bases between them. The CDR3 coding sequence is TGTGCCAGCAGCTCGCGACGGGCAGGGCCAGATACGCAGTATTTT. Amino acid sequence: CASSSRRAGPDTQYF.

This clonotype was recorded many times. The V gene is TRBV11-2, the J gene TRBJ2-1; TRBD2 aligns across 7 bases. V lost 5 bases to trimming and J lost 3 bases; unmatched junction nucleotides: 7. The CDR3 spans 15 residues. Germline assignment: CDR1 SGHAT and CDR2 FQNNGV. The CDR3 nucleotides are TGTGCCAGCAGCAATATGGGGGGGGACTACAATGAGCAGTTCTTC. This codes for CASSNMGGDYNEQFF.

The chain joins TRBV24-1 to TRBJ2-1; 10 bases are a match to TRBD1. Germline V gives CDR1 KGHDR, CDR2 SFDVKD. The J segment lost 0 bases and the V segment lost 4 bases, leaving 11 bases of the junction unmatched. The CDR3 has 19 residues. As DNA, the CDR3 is TGTGCCACCAGTGACCCCCCGGGGACAGGGGCAACCTCCTACAATGAGCAGTTCTTC. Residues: CATSDPPGTGATSYNEQFF.

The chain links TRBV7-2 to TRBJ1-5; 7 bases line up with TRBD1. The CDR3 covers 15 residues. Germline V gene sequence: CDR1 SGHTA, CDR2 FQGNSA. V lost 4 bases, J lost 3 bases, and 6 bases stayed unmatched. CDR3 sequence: CASSYMGQSNQPQHF. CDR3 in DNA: TGTGCCAGCAGCTACATGGGACAGTCCAATCAGCCCCAGCATTTT.

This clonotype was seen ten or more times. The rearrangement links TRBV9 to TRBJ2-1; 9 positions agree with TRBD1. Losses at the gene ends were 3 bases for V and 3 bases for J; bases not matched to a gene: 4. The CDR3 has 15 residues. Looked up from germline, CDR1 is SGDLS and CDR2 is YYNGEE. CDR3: CASSADRGIYNEQFF. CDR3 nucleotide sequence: TGTGCCAGCAGCGCGGACAGGGGAATCTACAATGAGCAGTTCTTC. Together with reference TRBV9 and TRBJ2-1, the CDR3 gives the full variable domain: DSGVTQTPKHLITATGQRVTLRCSPRSGDLSVYWYQQSLDQGLQFLIQYYNGEERAKGNILERFSAQQFPDLHSELNLSSLELGDSALYFCASSADRGIYNEQFFGPGTRLTVL.

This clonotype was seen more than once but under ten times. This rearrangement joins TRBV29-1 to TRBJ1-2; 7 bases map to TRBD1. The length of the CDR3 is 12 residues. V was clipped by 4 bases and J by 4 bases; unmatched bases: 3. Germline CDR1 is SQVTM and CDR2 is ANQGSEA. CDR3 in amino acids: CSVGDSPYGYTF. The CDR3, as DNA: TGCAGCGTTGGGGACAGTCCCTATGGCTACACCTTC.

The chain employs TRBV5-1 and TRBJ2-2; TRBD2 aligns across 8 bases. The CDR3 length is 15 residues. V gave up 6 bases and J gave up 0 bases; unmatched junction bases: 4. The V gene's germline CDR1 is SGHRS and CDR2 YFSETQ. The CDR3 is CASIPGGANTGELFF. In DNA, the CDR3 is TGCGCCAGCATACCCGGGGGGGCGAACACCGGGGAGCTGTTTTTT.

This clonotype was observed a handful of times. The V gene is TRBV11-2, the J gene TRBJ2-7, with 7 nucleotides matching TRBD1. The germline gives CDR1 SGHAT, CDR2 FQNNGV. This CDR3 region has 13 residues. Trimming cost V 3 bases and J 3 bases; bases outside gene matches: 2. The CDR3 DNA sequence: TGTGCCAGCAGCTTCGGACAGGTCTACGAGCAGTACTTC. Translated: CASSFGQVYEQYF.

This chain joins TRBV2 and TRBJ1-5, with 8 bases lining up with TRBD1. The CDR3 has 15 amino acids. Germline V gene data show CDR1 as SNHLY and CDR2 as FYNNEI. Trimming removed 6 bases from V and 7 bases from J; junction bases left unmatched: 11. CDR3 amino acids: CASSSGTGFGQPQHF. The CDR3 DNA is TGTGCCAGCAGCTCAGGGACAGGCTTTGGGCAGCCCCAGCATTTT.

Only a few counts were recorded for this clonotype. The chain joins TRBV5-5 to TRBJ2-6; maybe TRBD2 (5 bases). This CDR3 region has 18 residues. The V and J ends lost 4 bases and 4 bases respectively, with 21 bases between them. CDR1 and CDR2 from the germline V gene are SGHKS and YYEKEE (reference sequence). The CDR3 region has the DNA TGTGCCAGCAGCCGGACTGCCAGCCCCCTTTGGGGGGCCAACGTCCTGACTTTC. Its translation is CASSRTASPLWGANVLTF.

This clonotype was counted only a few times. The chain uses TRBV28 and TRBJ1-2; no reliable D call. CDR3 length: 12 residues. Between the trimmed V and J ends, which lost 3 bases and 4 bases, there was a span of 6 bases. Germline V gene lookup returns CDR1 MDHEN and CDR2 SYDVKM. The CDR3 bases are TGTGCCAGCAGTTTGGACGGCTATGGCTACACCTTC. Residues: CASSLDGYGYTF.